This TCR beta chain was found in a study of cytomegalovirus exposure and HLA in healthy donors. Concerning this clone: Its antigen is still unknown.

The PCR had 60 Vbeta and 13 Jbeta primers. Libraries were prepared by immunoSEQ multiplex PCR; TCRdb keeps only in-frame clonotypes and omits some of them. In the table there are about 59,000 clones, approximately 80% of which are singletons. Findings and caveats of the study: Earlier analysis found most TCR beta V segments productive about 87% or about 30% of the time. Sequencing artifact likely explains a cluster of highly shared sequence variants. The later analysis indicated that the majority of CMV-associated TCR beta chains appeared HLA-restricted. Follow-up analysis found HLA locus-dependent TCR association rates, highest for DRB1 and lowest for HLA-C.

J was trimmed by 2 bases and V by 6 bases; bases with no gene match: 9. The CDR3 is 16 amino acids. The germline CDR1 and CDR2 sequences are MNHNY and SVGAGI (reference sequence). The rearrangement joins TRBV6-6 to TRBJ2-1, with 8 bases that match TRBD2. Sequences were obtained from PBMCs. The origin of this receptor is a human donor in good health. The CDR3: CASRRLTSGAYNEQFF. The CDR3 DNA sequence: TGTGCCAGCAGGCGCCTTACTAGCGGTGCCTACAATGAGCAGTTCTTC.